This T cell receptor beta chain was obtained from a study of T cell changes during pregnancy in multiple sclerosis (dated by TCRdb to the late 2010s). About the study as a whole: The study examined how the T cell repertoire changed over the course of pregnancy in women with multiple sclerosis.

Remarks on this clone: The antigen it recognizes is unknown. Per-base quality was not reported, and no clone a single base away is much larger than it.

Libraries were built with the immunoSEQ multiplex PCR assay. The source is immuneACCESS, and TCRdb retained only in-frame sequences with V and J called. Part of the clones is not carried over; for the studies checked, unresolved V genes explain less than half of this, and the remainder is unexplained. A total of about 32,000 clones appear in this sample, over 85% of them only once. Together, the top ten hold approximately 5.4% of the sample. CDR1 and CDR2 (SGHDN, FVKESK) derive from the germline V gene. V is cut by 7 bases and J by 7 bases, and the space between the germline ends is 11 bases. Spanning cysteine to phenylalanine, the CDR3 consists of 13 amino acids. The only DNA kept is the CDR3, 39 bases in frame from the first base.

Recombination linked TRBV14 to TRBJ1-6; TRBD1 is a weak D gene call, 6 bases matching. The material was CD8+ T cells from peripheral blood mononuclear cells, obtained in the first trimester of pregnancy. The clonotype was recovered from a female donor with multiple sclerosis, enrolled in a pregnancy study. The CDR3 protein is CASNGGGNSPLHF. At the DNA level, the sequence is TGTGCCAGCAATGGGGGCGGGAATTCACCCCTCCACTTT.